Reported below is one TCR beta chain. Its antigen is not known. The entry originates in a study of a mutant IDH1 vaccine in newly diagnosed glioma. About the research overall: Former treatment meant radiotherapy, temozolomide, or both; the majority had gotten both.

CDR3 length: 12 residues. The V gene lost 7 bases and the J gene lost 5 bases, with 12 bases spanning the gap. CDR1 SNHLY and CDR2 FYNNEI come from the germline V gene. The time point was: week 35, safety follow-up. Topical imiquimod was applied with each vaccine dose, which held 300 ug of mutant IDH1 20-mer peptide. Produced via immunoSEQ multiplex PCR; TCRdb's table is partial and in-frame only. The data hold some 29,000 clones, with around 79% observed a single time. The TCR was taken from a young woman with glioma. Some clones in this sample may be carry-over from other donors' samples. The source material was PBMCs, sampled from a glioma patient whose treatment included an IDH1 peptide vaccine. The J gene is TRBJ2-7, the V gene TRBV2; possibly TRBD2 for D (6 bases). CDR3 loop: CASKSRENEQYF. The CDR3 nucleotides are TGTGCCAGCAAGTCACGGGAGAACGAGCAGTACTTC.